The following is a TCR beta chain sequence with its context. Its cognate antigen is unknown. Germline loops: CDR1 LNHDA, CDR2 SQIVND (reference sequence). The CDR3 length is 16 residues. After removal of 5 bases from V and 5 bases from J, the junction contained 7 bases not matched to a gene. Amplification used 60 Vbeta primers and 13 Jbeta primers. This table comes from immunoSEQ multiplex PCR, and its TCRdb copy is limited to in-frame clones, with some not included. The sample contains 110,000 to 150,000 clones, 70% to 80% of which appear only once. These data belong to a study of cytomegalovirus exposure and HLA in healthy donors. For the study at large: Early released data had tens of millions of unique TCRs, all coming from HLA-typed donors. Study-wide results and caveats: With later analysis, a missense DCLRE1C variant became linked to TCR beta V- and J-gene trimming.

Input material: PBMCs. The TCR was taken from a female donor in good health and CMV-seronegative. The rearrangement joins TRBV19 to TRBJ2-1, with 12 positions matching TRBD2. CDR3 nucleotide sequence: TGTGCCAGTAGTGTCGGACTAGCGGGGCTCCACAATGAGCAGTTCTTC. This codes for CASSVGLAGLHNEQFF.